The present T cell receptor (beta chain) was sequenced within a study of radiotherapy plus CTLA-4 blockade in lung cancer listed by TCRdb under 2018. A note on the overall study: Objective responses were observed in about a sixth of enrolled patients, and disease control was achieved in 30% to 40%.

Library method: the immunoSEQ multiplex PCR assay. The source is immuneACCESS, and TCRdb retained only in-frame sequences with V and J called. Part of the clones is not carried over; for the studies checked, unresolved V genes explain less than half of this, and the remainder is unexplained. The sample table shows roughly 100,000 clones, and over 75% are seen once. Over 2% of the sample is held by the ten biggest clonotypes. Broader findings and caveats from the paper: After treatment with radiotherapy and ipilimumab, TCR clones that originated in tumors expanded in peripheral blood. Early dynamic changes in blood T cell clones, together with increased serum interferon-beta after radiation, were reported as the strongest predictors of response.

V drops 5 bases and J drops 2 bases, leaving 6 bases in between. The CDR3, from cysteine to phenylalanine, totals 12 residues. Only the CDR3 DNA is retained, 36 bases long and in frame from the first base. CDR1 and CDR2, per the germline V gene (reference sequence), are LNHDA and SQIVND. In this study, focal radiation therapy paired with CTLA-4 blockade (ipilimumab) was tested in patients who had chemo-refractory metastatic non-small-cell lung cancer. As concerns this clone: Its target antigen remains unknown. Base qualities are not at hand, and no much larger clone is one base apart.

The clonotype comes from a human donor with non-small cell lung cancer that progressed on radiotherapy plus ipilimumab. Some clones in this sample may be carry-over from other donors' samples. The chain employs TRBV19 and TRBJ2-5, and possibly TRBD1, on 5 matching bases. This specimen was peripheral blood, taken from a patient treated with radiotherapy plus ipilimumab. The CDR3 here reads CASSRQQETQYF. The sequenced DNA: TGTGCCAGTAGTCGACAGCAAGAGACCCAGTACTTC. The full variable domain, with segments outside the CDR3 supplied by the reference TRBV19 and TRBJ2-5 proteins, appears as DGGITQSPKYLFRKEGQNVTLSCEQNLNHDAMYWYRQDPGQGLRLIYYSQIVNDFQKGDIAEGYSVSREKKESFPLTVTSAQKNPTAFYLCASSRQQETQYFGPGTRLLVL.